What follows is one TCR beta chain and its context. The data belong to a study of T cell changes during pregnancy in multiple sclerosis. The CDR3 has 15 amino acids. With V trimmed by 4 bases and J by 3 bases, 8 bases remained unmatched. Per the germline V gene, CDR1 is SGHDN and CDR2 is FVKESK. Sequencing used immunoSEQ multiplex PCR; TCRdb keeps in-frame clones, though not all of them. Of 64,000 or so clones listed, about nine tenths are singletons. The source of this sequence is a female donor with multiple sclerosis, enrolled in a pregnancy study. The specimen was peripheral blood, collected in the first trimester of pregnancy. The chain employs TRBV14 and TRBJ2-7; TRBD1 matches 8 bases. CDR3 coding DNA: TGTGCCAGCAGCCCCCGGCCCGGACAGGGCTACGAGCAGTACTTC. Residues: CASSPRPGQGYEQYF.